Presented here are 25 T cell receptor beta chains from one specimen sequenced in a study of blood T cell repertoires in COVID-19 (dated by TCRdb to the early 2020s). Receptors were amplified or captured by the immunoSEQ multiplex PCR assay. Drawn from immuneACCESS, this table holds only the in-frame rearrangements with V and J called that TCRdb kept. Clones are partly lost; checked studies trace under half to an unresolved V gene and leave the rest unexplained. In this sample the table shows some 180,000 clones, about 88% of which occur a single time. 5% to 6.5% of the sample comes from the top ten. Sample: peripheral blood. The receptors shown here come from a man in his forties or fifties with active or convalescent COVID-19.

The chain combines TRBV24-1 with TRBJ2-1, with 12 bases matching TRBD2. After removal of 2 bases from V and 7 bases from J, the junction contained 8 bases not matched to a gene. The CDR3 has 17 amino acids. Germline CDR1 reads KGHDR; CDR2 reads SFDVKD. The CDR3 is CATSDSRLAGVVNEQFF. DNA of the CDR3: TGTGCCACCAGTGATTCCCGACTAGCGGGAGTAGTGAATGAGCAGTTCTTC.

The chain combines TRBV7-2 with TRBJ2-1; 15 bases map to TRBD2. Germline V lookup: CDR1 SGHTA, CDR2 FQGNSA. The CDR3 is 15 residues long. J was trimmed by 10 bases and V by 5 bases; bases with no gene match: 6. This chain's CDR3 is CASSLGLAGGREQFF. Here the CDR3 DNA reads TGTGCCAGCAGCCTGGGACTAGCGGGAGGAAGAGAGCAGTTCTTC.

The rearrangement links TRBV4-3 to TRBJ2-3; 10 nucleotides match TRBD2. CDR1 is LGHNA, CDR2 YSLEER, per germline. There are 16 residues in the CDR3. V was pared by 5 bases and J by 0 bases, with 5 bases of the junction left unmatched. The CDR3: CASSTRTSGSTDTQYF. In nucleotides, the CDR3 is TGCGCCAGCAGCACCCGGACTAGCGGAAGCACAGATACGCAGTATTTT.

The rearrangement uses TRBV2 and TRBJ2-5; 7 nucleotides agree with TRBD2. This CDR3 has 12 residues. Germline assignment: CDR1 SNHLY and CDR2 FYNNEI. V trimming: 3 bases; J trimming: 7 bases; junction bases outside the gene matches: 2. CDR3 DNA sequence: TGTGCCAGCAGTGAGGGGGGGTTGACCCAGTACTTC. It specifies CASSEGGLTQYF.

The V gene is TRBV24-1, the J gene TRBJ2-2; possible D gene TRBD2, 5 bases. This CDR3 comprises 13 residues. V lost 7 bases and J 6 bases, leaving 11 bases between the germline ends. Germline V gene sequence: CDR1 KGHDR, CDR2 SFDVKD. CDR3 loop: CATRTSGSGELFF. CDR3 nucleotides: TGTGCCACCAGAACCTCGGGGTCCGGGGAGCTGTTTTTT.

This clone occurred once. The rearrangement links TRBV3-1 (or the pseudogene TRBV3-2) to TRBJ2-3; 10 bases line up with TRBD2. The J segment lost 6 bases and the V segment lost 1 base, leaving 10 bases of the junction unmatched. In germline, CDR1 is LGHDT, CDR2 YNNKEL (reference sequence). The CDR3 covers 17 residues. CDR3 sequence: CASSQGTSGRVSDTQYF. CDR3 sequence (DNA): TGTGCCAGCAGCCAAGGGACTAGCGGCAGGGTATCCGATACGCAGTATTTT.

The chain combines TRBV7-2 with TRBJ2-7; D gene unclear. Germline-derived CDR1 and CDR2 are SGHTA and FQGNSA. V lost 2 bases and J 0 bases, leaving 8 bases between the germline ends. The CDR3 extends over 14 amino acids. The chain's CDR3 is CASSLRYSSYEQYF. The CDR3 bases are TGTGCCAGCAGCTTACGGTACTCCTCCTACGAGCAGTACTTC.

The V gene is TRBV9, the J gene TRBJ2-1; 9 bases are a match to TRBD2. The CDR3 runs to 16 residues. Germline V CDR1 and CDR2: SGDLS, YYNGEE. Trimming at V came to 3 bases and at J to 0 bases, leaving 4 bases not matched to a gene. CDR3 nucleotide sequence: TGTGCCAGCAGCGACGTGACTAGCGGCTCCTACAATGAGCAGTTCTTC. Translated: CASSDVTSGSYNEQFF.

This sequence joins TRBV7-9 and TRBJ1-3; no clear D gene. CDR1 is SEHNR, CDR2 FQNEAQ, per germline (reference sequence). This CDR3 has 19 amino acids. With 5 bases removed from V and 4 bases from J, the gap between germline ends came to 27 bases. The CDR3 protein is CASSPGLSHSPDGGNTIYF. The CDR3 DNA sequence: TGTGCCAGCAGCCCAGGACTATCCCACAGTCCGGATGGCGGAAACACCATATATTTT. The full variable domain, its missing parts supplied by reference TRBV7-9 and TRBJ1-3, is DTGVSQNPRHKITKRGQNVTFRCDPISEHNRLYWYRQTLGQGPEFLTYFQNEAQLEKSRLLSDRFSAERPKGSFSTLEIQRTEQGDSAMYLCASSPGLSHSPDGGNTIYFGEGSWLTVV.

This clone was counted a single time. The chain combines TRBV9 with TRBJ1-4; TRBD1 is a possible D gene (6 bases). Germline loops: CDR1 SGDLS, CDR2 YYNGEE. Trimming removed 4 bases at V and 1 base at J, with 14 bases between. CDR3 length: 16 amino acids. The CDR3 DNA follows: TGTGCCAGCAGCAATGGACAGACGGTAACTAATGAAAAACTGTTTTTT. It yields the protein CASSNGQTVTNEKLFF.

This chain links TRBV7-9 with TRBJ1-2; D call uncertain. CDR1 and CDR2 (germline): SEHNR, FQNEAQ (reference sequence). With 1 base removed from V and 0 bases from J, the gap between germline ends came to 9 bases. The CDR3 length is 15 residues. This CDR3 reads CASSLDRLTNYGYTF. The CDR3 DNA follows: TGTGCCAGCAGCTTAGATAGATTAACTAACTATGGCTACACCTTC. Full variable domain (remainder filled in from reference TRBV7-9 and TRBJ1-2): DTGVSQNPRHKITKRGQNVTFRCDPISEHNRLYWYRQTLGQGPEFLTYFQNEAQLEKSRLLSDRFSAERPKGSFSTLEIQRTEQGDSAMYLCASSLDRLTNYGYTFGSGTRLTVV.

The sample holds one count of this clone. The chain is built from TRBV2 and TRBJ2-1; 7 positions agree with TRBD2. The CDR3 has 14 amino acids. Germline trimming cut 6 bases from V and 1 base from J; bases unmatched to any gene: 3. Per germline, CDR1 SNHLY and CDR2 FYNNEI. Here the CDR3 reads CASRLAVSYNEQFF. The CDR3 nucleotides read TGTGCCAGCAGGCTAGCGGTTTCCTACAATGAGCAGTTCTTC.

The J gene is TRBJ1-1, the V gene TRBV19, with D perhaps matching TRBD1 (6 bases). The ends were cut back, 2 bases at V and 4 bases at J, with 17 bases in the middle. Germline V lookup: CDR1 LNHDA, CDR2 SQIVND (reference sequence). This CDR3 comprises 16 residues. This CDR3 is CASSITFGRGSTEAFF. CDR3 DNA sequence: TGTGCCAGTAGTATAACATTCGGCAGGGGTAGCACTGAAGCTTTCTTT.

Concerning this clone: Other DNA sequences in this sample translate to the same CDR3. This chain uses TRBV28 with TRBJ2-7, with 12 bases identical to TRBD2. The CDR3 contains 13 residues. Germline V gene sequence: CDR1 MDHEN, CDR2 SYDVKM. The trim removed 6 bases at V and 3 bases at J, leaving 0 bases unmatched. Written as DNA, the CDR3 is TGTGCCAGCAGGACTAGCGGGAGCTACGAGCAGTACTTC. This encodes CASRTSGSYEQYF.

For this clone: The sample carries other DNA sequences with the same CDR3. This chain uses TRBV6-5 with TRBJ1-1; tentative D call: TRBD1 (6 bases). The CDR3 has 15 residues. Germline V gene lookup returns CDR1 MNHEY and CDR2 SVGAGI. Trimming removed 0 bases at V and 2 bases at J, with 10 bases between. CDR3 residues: CASSYSPTGNTEAFF. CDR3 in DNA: TGTGCCAGCAGTTACTCTCCGACAGGAAACACTGAAGCTTTCTTT.

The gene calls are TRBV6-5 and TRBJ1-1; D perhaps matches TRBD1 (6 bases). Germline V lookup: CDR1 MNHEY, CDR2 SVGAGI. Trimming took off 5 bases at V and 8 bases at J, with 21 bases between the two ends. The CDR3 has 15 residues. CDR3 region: CASSTGGLTSREAFF. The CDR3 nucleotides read TGTGCCAGCAGTACCGGGGGGCTGACATCACGAGAAGCTTTCTTT.

The CDR3 nucleotides are TGTGCCAGCAGCCAAGACCGGGGTACAGATACGCAGTATTTT. This codes for CASSQDRGTDTQYF. V gene TRBV14 combines with J gene TRBJ2-3, with D maybe TRBD2 (5 bases). Germline V gives CDR1 SGHDN, CDR2 FVKESK. The V end lost 0 bases, the J end lost 3 bases, and 7 bases lay between the germline ends. This CDR3 region has 14 residues.

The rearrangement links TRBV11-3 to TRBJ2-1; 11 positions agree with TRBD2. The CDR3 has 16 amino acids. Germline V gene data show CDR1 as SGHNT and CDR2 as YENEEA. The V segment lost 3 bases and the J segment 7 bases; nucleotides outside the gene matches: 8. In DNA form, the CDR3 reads TGTGCCAGCAGCTTCCAACTAGCGGGAGTTCCAAATGAGCAGTTCTTC. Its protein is CASSFQLAGVPNEQFF. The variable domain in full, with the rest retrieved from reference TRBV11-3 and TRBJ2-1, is EAGVVQSPRYKIIEKKQPVAFWCNPISGHNTLYWYLQNLGQGPELLIRYENEEAVDDSQLPKDRFSAERLKGVDSTLKIQPAELGDSAVYLCASSFQLAGVPNEQFFGPGTRLTVL.

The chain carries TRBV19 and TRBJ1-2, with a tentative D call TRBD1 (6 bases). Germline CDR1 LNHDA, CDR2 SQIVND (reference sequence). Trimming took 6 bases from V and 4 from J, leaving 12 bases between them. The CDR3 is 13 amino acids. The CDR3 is CASRVGAGYGYTF. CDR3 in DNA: TGTGCCAGTAGGGTGGGGGCTGGCTATGGCTACACCTTC.

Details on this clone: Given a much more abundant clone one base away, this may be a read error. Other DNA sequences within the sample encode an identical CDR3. CDR3 bases: TGTGCCAGCAGTTACGAGGTGAGCTCCTACGAGCAGTACTTC. Protein: CASSYEVSSYEQYF. The chain recombines TRBV6-5 with TRBJ2-7; D uncertain. The germline V and J ends were trimmed by 2 bases and 0 bases, with 8 bases remaining between them. The CDR3 loop spans 14 amino acids. CDR1 is MNHEY and CDR2 is SVGAGI in the germline V gene.

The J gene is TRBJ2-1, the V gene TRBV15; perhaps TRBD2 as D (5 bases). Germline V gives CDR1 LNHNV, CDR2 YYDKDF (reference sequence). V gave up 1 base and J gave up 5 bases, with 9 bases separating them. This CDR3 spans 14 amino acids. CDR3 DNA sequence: TGTGCCACCAGCAGAGGCGGGCTAAACAATGAGCAGTTCTTC. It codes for CATSRGGLNNEQFF.

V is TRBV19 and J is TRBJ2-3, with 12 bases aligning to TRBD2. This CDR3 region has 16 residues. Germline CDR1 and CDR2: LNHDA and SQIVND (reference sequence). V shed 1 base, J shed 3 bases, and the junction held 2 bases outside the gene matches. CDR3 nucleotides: TGTGCCAGTAGTATAGGTGGACTAGCGGGAACAGATACGCAGTATTTT. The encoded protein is CASSIGGLAGTDTQYF. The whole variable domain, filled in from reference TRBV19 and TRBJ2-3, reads DGGITQSPKYLFRKEGQNVTLSCEQNLNHDAMYWYRQDPGQGLRLIYYSQIVNDFQKGDIAEGYSVSREKKESFPLTVTSAQKNPTAFYLCASSIGGLAGTDTQYFGPGTRLTVL.

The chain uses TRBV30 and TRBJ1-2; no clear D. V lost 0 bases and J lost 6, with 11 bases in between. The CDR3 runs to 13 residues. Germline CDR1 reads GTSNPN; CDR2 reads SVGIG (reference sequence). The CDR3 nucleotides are TGTGCCTGGAGTGTATCCCCAGGCCATGGCTACACCTTC. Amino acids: CAWSVSPGHGYTF.

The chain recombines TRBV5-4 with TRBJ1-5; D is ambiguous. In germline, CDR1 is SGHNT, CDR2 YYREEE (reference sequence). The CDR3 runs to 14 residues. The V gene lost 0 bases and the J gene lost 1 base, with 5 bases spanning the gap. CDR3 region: CASSLAFSNQPQHF. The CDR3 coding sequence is TGTGCCAGCAGCTTGGCTTTCAGCAATCAGCCCCAGCATTTT. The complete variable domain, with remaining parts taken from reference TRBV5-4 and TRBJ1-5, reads ETGVTQSPTHLIKTRGQQVTLRCSSQSGHNTVSWYQQALGQGPQFIFQYYREEENGRGNFPPRFSGLQFPNYSSELNVNALELDDSALYLCASSLAFSNQPQHFGDGTRLSIL.

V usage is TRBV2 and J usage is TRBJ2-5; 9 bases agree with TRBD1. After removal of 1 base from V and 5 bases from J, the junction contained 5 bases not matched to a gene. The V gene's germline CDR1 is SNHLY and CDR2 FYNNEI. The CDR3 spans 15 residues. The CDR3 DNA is TGTGCCAGCAGTGAAGGGACAGGGGCTGGGGAGACCCAGTACTTC. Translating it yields CASSEGTGAGETQYF.